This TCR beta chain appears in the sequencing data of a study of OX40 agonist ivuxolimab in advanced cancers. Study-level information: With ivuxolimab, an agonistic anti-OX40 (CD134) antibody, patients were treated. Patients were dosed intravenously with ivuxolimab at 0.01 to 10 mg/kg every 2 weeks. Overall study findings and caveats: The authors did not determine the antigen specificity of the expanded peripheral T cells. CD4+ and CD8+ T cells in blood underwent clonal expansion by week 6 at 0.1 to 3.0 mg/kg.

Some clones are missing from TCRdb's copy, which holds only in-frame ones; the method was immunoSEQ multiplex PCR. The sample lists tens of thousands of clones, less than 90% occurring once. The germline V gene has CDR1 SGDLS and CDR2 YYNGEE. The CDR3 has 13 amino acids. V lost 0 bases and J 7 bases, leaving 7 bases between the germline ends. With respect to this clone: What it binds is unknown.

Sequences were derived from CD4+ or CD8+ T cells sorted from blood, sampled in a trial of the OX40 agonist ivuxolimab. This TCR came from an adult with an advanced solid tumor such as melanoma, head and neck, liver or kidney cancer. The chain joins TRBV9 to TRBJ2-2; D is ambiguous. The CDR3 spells CASSVEVGGELFF. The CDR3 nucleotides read TGTGCCAGCAGCGTAGAGGTCGGCGGGGAGCTGTTTTTT.